The 5 T cell receptor beta chains below come from one sample, sequenced in a study of shared clonotypes between healthy human individuals. Only in-frame clones appear in the TCRdb table, and some are missing; sequencing was by immunoSEQ multiplex PCR. This repertoire shows about half a million clones, 60% to 80% found once; its top ten account for more than 10%. Sequencing used PBMCs. The receptors come from a middle-aged woman in good health. Some clones in this sample may be carry-over from other donors' samples.

The chain is built from TRBV10-3 and TRBJ2-1; D perhaps matches TRBD2 (5 bases). This CDR3 region has 13 residues. Trimming removed 2 bases at V and 12 bases at J, with 14 bases between. Germline CDR1 ENHRY, CDR2 SYGVKD. CDR3 coding DNA: TGTGCCATCAGTGAGGTGGGGAGAAAGGGGCAGTTCTTC. It yields the protein CAISEVGRKGQFF.

This chain joins TRBV4-2 and TRBJ2-7; 7 bases agree with TRBD2. Germline CDR1 reads LGHNA; CDR2 reads YNFKEQ. The CDR3 loop spans 16 amino acids. The J segment lost 0 bases and the V segment lost 2 bases, leaving 7 bases of the junction unmatched. In DNA, the CDR3 is TGTGCCAGCAGCCAAATACTAGCGAAAAGCTCCTACGAGCAGTACTTC. Its translation is CASSQILAKSSYEQYF.

V gene TRBV6-1 combines with J gene TRBJ1-3, with unresolved D. Trimming left V 2 bases short and J 1 base short, with 6 bases between. The CDR3 length is 14 residues. Germline V gene lookup returns CDR1 MNHNS and CDR2 SASEGT. The CDR3 region has the DNA TGTGCCAGCAGTGAAATCAGGTCTGGAAACACCATATATTTT. Protein: CASSEIRSGNTIYF.

V and J are TRBV5-1 and TRBJ2-1; no firm D call. V gave up 0 bases and J gave up 5 bases, with 6 bases separating them. The CDR3 runs to 13 residues. Germline V gene sequence: CDR1 SGHRS, CDR2 YFSETQ. The CDR3 DNA follows: TGCGCCAGCAGCTTGGGACCAAACAATGAGCAGTTCTTC. It yields the protein CASSLGPNNEQFF.

This clone has a single count. Other DNA sequences from this sample encode an identical CDR3 as well. V and J are TRBV7-9 and TRBJ1-5, with unresolved D. Germline V lookup: CDR1 SEHNR, CDR2 FQNEAQ (reference sequence). Deletions cut 1 base from V and 2 bases from J, with 6 bases between. CDR3 length: 14 residues. CDR3 sequence (DNA): TGTGCCAGCAGCTTAGGGGCAGGCAATCAGCCCCAGCATTTT. It encodes CASSLGAGNQPQHF. Complete variable domain (other parts from reference TRBV7-9 and TRBJ1-5): DTGVSQNPRHKITKRGQNVTFRCDPISEHNRLYWYRQTLGQGPEFLTYFQNEAQLEKSRLLSDRFSAERPKGSFSTLEIQRTEQGDSAMYLCASSLGAGNQPQHFGDGTRLSIL.